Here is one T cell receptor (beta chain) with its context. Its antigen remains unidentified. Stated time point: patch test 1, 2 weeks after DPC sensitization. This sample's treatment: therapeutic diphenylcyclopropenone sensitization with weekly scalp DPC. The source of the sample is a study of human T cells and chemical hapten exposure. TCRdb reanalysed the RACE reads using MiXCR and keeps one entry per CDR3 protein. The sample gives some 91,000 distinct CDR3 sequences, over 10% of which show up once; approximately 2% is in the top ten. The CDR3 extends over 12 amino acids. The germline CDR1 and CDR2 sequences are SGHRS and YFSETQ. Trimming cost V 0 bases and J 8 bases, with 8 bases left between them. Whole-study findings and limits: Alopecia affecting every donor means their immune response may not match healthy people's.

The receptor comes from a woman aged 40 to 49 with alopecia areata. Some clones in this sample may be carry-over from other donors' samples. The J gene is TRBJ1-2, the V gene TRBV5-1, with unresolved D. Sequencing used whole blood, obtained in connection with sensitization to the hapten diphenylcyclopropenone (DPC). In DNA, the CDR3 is TGCGCCAGCAGCTTGGCCGGGAACGGCTACACCTTC. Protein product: CASSLAGNGYTF.